A selection of T cell receptor beta chains follows, all from one sample in a study of T cells in Graves' hyperthyroidism and ophthalmopathy. TCRdb reprocessed the multiplex PCR reads via MiXCR and lists one record per CDR3 protein. This table has about 640,000 distinct CDR3 sequences, about 20% appearing once. The material sequenced was blood. All receptors come from a young man with Graves' ophthalmopathy. Both conserved end residues are part of each CDR3. D genes are given only for firm matches. Not every row has a clone size; where given, it reads once, few, many or a size class.

d_call,clone_size,v_call,j_call,cdr3_nt,cdr3_aa
NA,many,TRBV3-1,TRBJ2-1,TGTGCCAGCAGCCGCTGGGGTCCGGGACATAACAATGAGCAGTTCTTC,CASSRWGPGHNNEQFF
NA,NA,TRBV7-9,TRBJ2-7,TGTGCCAGCAGCTTAGCGGTGGGGGTCGGGTACGAGCAGTACTTC,CASSLAVGVGYEQYF
NA,many,TRBV7-9,TRBJ2-5,TGTGCCAGCAGCTCTAGGGTGACAGGCCAAGAGACCCAGTACTTC,CASSSRVTGQETQYF
TRBD1,few,TRBV2,TRBJ2-7,TGTGCCAGCATCTCCCGGGACAGTAGCTCCTACGAGCAGTACTTC,CASISRDSSSYEQYF
NA,many,TRBV7-9,TRBJ2-7,TGTGCCAGCAGCGGGAGCGAGCGACCCTACGAGCAGTACTTC,CASSGSERPYEQYF
NA,many,TRBV28,TRBJ2-5,TGTGCCAGCAGGCTACAGGGGGGGGAAGAGACCCAGTACTTC,CASRLQGGEETQYF
NA,NA,TRBV5-1,TRBJ2-3,TGCGCCAGCAGCTTCCGATTTTTGGGGGCAGGAGCAGATACGCAGTATTTT,CASSFRFLGAGADTQYF
NA,NA,TRBV7-9,TRBJ1-6,TGTGCCAGCAGCTCCTACGACGGTTTTAATTCACCCCTCCACTTT,CASSSYDGFNSPLHF
NA,many,TRBV2,TRBJ1-6,TGTGCCAGCAGTGAACAGGGCGGTTCACCCCTCCACTTT,CASSEQGGSPLHF
NA,many,TRBV11-2,TRBJ2-7,TGTGCCAGCAGCTTAGAAGTCGGGGCCTACGAGCAGTACTTC,CASSLEVGAYEQYF
TRBD2,many,TRBV20-1,TRBJ2-7,TGCAGTGCCGCCCCTAGCGGGAGCGACGAGCAGTACTTC,CSAAPSGSDEQYF
TRBD2,few,TRBV24-1,TRBJ2-5,TGTGCCACCAGTGATTCCCGGGACTATATACTAAAAGAGACCCAGTACTTC,CATSDSRDYILKETQYF
NA,many,TRBV28,TRBJ2-5,TGTGCCAGCAGGACAGGATCTTTAGAGACCCAGTACTTC,CASRTGSLETQYF
NA,few,TRBV29-1,TRBJ2-1,TGCAGCGTTGAAGATCATGAGGGGCGCGCCTACAATGAGCAGTTCTTC,CSVEDHEGRAYNEQFF
NA,NA,TRBV11-3,TRBJ2-1,TGTGCCAGCAGCTTAGGATCCCACCGCGAGCAGTTCTTC,CASSLGSHREQFF
TRBD2,once,TRBV25-1,TRBJ2-1,TGTGCCAGCAGTTCTCCTAGCGGCCGATACAATGAGCAGTTCTTC,CASSSPSGRYNEQFF
NA,NA,TRBV7-9,TRBJ2-1,TGTGCCAGCAGCCCCATCTCAGGCGGGGATGAGCAGTTCTTC,CASSPISGGDEQFF
NA,NA,TRBV29-1,TRBJ1-4,TGCAGCGCTGAAGCCGAGCTTGGGGAAAAACTGTTTTTT,CSAEAELGEKLFF
TRBD2,NA,TRBV10-3,TRBJ2-4,TGTGCCATCAGTGGACGGGGCGGGAGGTTAAACATTCAGTACTTC,CAISGRGGRLNIQYF
NA,NA,TRBV3-1,TRBJ2-7,TGTGCCAGCAGCCAAGGAGGGGGGCCGGGATCGGTAGTGCAGTACTTC,CASSQGGGPGSVVQYF
NA,few,TRBV10-3,TRBJ1-3,TGTGCCATCAGGGACGGCTCTGGAAACACCATATATTTT,CAIRDGSGNTIYF
TRBD1,few,TRBV28,TRBJ1-1,TGTGCCAGCAGTTCTCAACAGGGGATCGTGAACACTGAAGCTTTCTTT,CASSSQQGIVNTEAFF
TRBD2,NA,TRBV5-6,TRBJ2-5,TGTGCCAGCAGCTTCCCCACCGGACTAGCGGGACTCCAAGAGACCCAGTACTTC,CASSFPTGLAGLQETQYF
NA,NA,TRBV4-2,TRBJ1-4,TGTGCCAGCAGCCAAGGGGGGATTTACTCAACTAATGAAAGACTGTTTTTT,CASSQGGIYSTNERLFF
NA,many,TRBV18,TRBJ2-7,TGTGCCAGCAGCCCCGGACAGACCTACGAGCAGTACTTC,CASSPGQTYEQYF
NA,NA,TRBV9,TRBJ2-3,TGTGCCAGCAGCGTAGTGGGCACGGGCACAGATACGCAGTATTTT,CASSVVGTGTDTQYF
NA,NA,TRBV28,TRBJ2-2,TGTGCCAGCAGACTTGTCGCAGCCCAAATGACCGGGGAGCTGTTTTTT,CASRLVAAQMTGELFF
NA,NA,TRBV6-1,TRBJ2-7,TGTGCCAGCAGGCACTTAGTAACAGCCTACGAGCAGTACTTC,CASRHLVTAYEQYF
NA,many,TRBV28,TRBJ2-7,TGTGCCAGCAGTTCCGACGGAACCTGGTACGAGCAGTACTTC,CASSSDGTWYEQYF
NA,few,TRBV7-2,TRBJ2-2,TGTGCCAGCAGCTTAGTTGGGGGTGGTAGGACCGGGGAGCTGTTTTTT,CASSLVGGGRTGELFF
TRBD2,NA,TRBV20-1,TRBJ2-7,TGCAGTGCTAGAGTTGCTAGCGGGAGCTTGGACGAGCAGTACTTC,CSARVASGSLDEQYF
NA,NA,TRBV19,TRBJ1-2,TGTGCCAGTGTGTCGTATGGGGAAGGGGAAAAGGACTATGGCTACACCTTC,CASVSYGEGEKDYGYTF
NA,few,TRBV7-2,TRBJ2-1,TGTGCCAGCAGCTTTTCCAGGGGGGAACAGTTCTTC,CASSFSRGEQFF
NA,few,TRBV7-9,TRBJ2-3,TGTGCCAGCAGCTTAGGCGGGATAAGCACAGATACGCAGTATTTT,CASSLGGISTDTQYF
NA,few,TRBV6-1,TRBJ2-1,TGTGCCAGCAGTCCTCCTAGTAGGGCGTACAATGAGCAGTTCTTC,CASSPPSRAYNEQFF
TRBD2,NA,TRBV10-3,TRBJ2-1,TGTGCCATCAGTTCTAGCGGGGAAGAGCAGTTCTTC,CAISSSGEEQFF
TRBD1,NA,TRBV4-1,TRBJ1-1,TGCGCCAGCAGCCCAACAGGGGGCTGGGACACTGAAGCTTTCTTT,CASSPTGGWDTEAFF
NA,NA,TRBV18,TRBJ2-7,TGTGCCAGCTCACCAAAGGACGGCTACAGCTCCTACGAGCAGTACTTC,CASSPKDGYSSYEQYF
TRBD1,many,TRBV20-1,TRBJ2-7,TGCAGTGCTCTATTCGGGACAGGGACCCACGAGCAGTACTTC,CSALFGTGTHEQYF
NA,few,TRBV3-1,TRBJ1-3,TGTGCCAGCGCACATGGCGGGGCTGGAAACACCATATATTTT,CASAHGGAGNTIYF
TRBD2,NA,TRBV7-2,TRBJ2-7,TGTGCCAGCAGCTTAGGATCTAGCGGGAACACCTACGAGCAGTACTTC,CASSLGSSGNTYEQYF
NA,many,TRBV5-1,TRBJ1-5,TGCGCCAGCAGCTTGGAGGCAGGGGAAAGCAATCAGCCCCAGCATTTT,CASSLEAGESNQPQHF
NA,NA,TRBV2,TRBJ2-7,TGTGCCAGCAGTATTAAAAGGGTCCCCACCGAGCAGTACTTC,CASSIKRVPTEQYF
NA,NA,TRBV4-3,TRBJ2-2,TGCGCCAGCAGCCAAGAGGGATCCACCGGGGAGCTGTTTTTT,CASSQEGSTGELFF
TRBD2,few,TRBV4-1,TRBJ2-1,TGCGCCAGCAGCCAAGTAGCGGGAGGGCAGTACAATGAGCAGTTCTTC,CASSQVAGGQYNEQFF
NA,NA,TRBV2,TRBJ2-5,TGTGCCAGCAGTGCCCAGCGGGGACAAGAGGCCCAGTACTTC,CASSAQRGQEAQYF
TRBD1,NA,TRBV4-1,TRBJ1-2,TGCGCCAGCAGCTCTATGGGACAGGGACATGGCTACACCTTC,CASSSMGQGHGYTF
NA,many,TRBV20-1,TRBJ2-3,TGCAGTGCTAGCGGAATGGCAGATACGCAGTATTTT,CSASGMADTQYF
NA,NA,TRBV2,TRBJ1-2,TGTGCCAGCAGTGATAAGGGAGCTAACTATGGCTACACCTTC,CASSDKGANYGYTF
NA,few,TRBV3-1,TRBJ2-1,TGTGCCAGCAGCCCTCGAGGAGGGACCGGCCAGTTCTTC,CASSPRGGTGQFF
NA,many,TRBV2,TRBJ2-7,TGTGCCAGCAGTGTTAAACAGGTCAGCTCCTACGAGCAGTACTTC,CASSVKQVSSYEQYF
NA,NA,TRBV27,TRBJ1-2,TGTGCCAGCAGCCCCGGACGGGACTATGGCTACACCTTC,CASSPGRDYGYTF
NA,NA,TRBV28,TRBJ2-7,TGTGCCAGCAGTGATAGTACCCCTAGTACGGCGCAGTACTTC,CASSDSTPSTAQYF